The next 3 T cell receptor beta chains were all read from a single sample in a study of monozygotic twins with inflammatory bowel disease. TCRdb re-called the 5' RACE reads; every CDR3 protein appears as one record, without DNA. The table lists about 300,000 distinct CDR3 sequences, with 5% to 6% in the top ten. Material: blood. The receptors stem from a human donor with ulcerative colitis or Crohn's disease, or a healthy co-twin of an affected twin (not recorded which).

The chain links TRBV29-1 to TRBJ2-7. The CDR3 has 13 residues. Germline CDR1 is SQVTM and CDR2 is ANQGSEA. This CDR3 reads CSVEIQKLGEQYF.

The V and J genes are TRBV29-1 and TRBJ2-1. The CDR3 sequence is 11 residues long. CDR1 SQVTM and CDR2 ANQGSEA come from the germline V gene. CDR3 loop: CSVEAVNEQFF.

The chain is built from TRBV6-1 and TRBJ1-5. The CDR3 totals 15 residues. Germline V gene sequence: CDR1 MNHNS, CDR2 SASEGT. CDR3: CTSKPGGLKVQPQHF.